These 21 T cell receptor beta chains were sequenced from one sample in a study of molecular identifiers for immune sequencing clone quantification. From the PCR reads, TCRdb called clonotypes with MiXCR, one entry per CDR3 protein. The sample lists hundreds of thousands of distinct CDR3 sequences; over 20% were seen once. Specimen: naive CD8+ T cells from blood, with Jurkat cell RNA spiked in. Indicated subset: FACS-sorted CD8+CD4-CCR7+CD45RA+ naive T cells. The receptors shown here come from a human donor in good health. Some libraries in this study had Jurkat cell RNA spiked in.

This clonotype was picked up many times. This chain links TRBV12-3 or TRBV12-4 with TRBJ1-5; no firm D call. Between the trimmed V and J ends, which lost 7 bases and 0 bases, there was a span of 10 bases. This CDR3 is built from 14 residues. CDR3 residues: CASITEGSNQPQHF. The DNA of the CDR3 is TGTGCCAGCATCACGGAAGGTAGCAATCAGCCCCAGCATTTT.

This clonotype was recorded many times. The rearrangement joins TRBV6-5 to TRBJ2-2; maybe TRBD2 (6 bases). Trimming left V 6 bases short and J 6 bases short, with 11 bases between. The CDR3 sequence is 13 residues long. Germline assignment: CDR1 MNHEY and CDR2 SVGAGI. The CDR3: CASRTAGPGELFF. DNA for the CDR3: TGTGCCAGCAGAACAGCGGGTCCCGGGGAGCTGTTTTTT.

This clonotype was seen ten or more times. V gene TRBV18 combines with J gene TRBJ2-3; possible D gene TRBD2, 6 bases. The V end lost 3 bases, the J end lost 14 bases, and 15 bases lay between the germline ends. Germline V gene data show CDR1 as KGHSH and CDR2 as LQKENI. CDR3 length equals 12 residues. The CDR3 region has the DNA TGTGCCAGCTCACCGGACGCTAGCGAGCTGTATTTT. Its translation is CASSPDASELYF.

This clonotype was recorded once. Since no conserved phenylalanine or tryptophan closes the CDR3, a read error is the likely cause. This rearrangement joins TRBV7-9 to TRBJ2-3; no firm D call. The CDR3 extends over 14 amino acids. Looked up from germline, CDR1 is SEHNR and CDR2 is FQNEAQ (reference sequence). V lost 2 bases and J 2 bases, leaving 8 bases between the germline ends. CDR3 sequence reads: CASSLNSDTDTQYL. The CDR3 nucleotides are TGTGCCAGCAGCTTAAACTCCGACACAGATACGCAGTATCTT.

This clonotype was counted ten times or more. This chain connects TRBV7-2 to TRBJ1-1; D remains unclear. This CDR3 contains 20 residues. Looked up from germline, CDR1 is SGHTA and CDR2 is FQGNSA. Trimming removed 8 bases from V and 0 bases from J, with 31 bases in between. The CDR3 sequence is CASRSDRYLISNGMNTEAFF. CDR3 sequence (DNA): TGTGCCAGCCGATCTGATCGCTACCTCATATCGAACGGTATGAACACTGAAGCTTTCTTT.

This clonotype was observed a handful of times. The rearrangement links TRBV19 to TRBJ1-5; no clear D. Germline V gene data show CDR1 as LNHDA and CDR2 as SQIVND (reference sequence). With 5 bases removed from V and 6 bases from J, the gap between germline ends came to 17 bases. The CDR3 is 15 residues long. CDR3 residues: CASSPGLGLGQPQHF. The CDR3 DNA follows: TGTGCCAGTAGTCCCGGACTTGGGCTAGGTCAGCCCCAGCATTTT.

This clonotype came up a few times. The chain combines TRBV27 with TRBJ2-7, with 9 bases aligning to TRBD2. The CDR3 is 16 residues long. Germline V gene sequence: CDR1 MNHEY, CDR2 SMNVEV (reference sequence). J gave up 2 bases and V 2 bases, and 7 bases lay outside the gene matches. CDR3 bases: TGTGCCAGCAGTTTAACCTCCACTAGCGGGCCCTACGAGCAGTACTTC. Translating it yields CASSLTSTSGPYEQYF.

In its sample, this clonotype was seen many times. The chain is built from TRBV4-1 and TRBJ2-1; TRBD1 or TRBD2 may be the D gene (5 bases each). This CDR3 comprises 13 residues. V lost 3 bases to trimming and J lost 7 bases, with 10 bases between them. Germline loops: CDR1 MGHRA, CDR2 YSYEKL. CDR3 nucleotide sequence: TGCGCCAGCAGCCAGGGGGACGGGAATGAGCAGTTCTTC. It specifies CASSQGDGNEQFF.

This clonotype occurred many times. The V and J genes are TRBV6-5 and TRBJ2-2, with 13 bases fitting TRBD2. The CDR3 has 17 residues. The ends lost 2 bases at V and 7 bases at J; junction bases unmatched: 7. CDR1 and CDR2 (germline): MNHEY, SVGAGI. The CDR3 spells CASSYGLAGVVDGELFF. CDR3 in DNA: TGTGCCAGCAGTTACGGACTAGCGGGAGTTGTAGACGGGGAGCTGTTTTTT.

This clonotype was detected many times. This chain links TRBV29-1 with TRBJ2-3, with 11 bases matching TRBD2. With V trimmed by 2 bases and J by 1 base, 20 bases remained unmatched. This CDR3 contains 21 residues. CDR1 SQVTM and CDR2 ANQGSEA come from the germline V gene. As DNA, the CDR3 is TGCAGCGTTGAATATTCGTTTGTCAGTGGTCTAGCGGGGGGCGGCACAGATACGCAGTATTTT. Translated, it gives CSVEYSFVSGLAGGGTDTQYF.

The chain combines TRBV6-2 or TRBV6-3 with TRBJ1-4; no reliable D call. Germline lookup yields CDR1 MNHEY and CDR2 SVGEGT. The CDR3 runs 14 residues. V was clipped by 2 bases and J by 7 bases, with 11 bases between them. The CDR3 nucleotides read TGTGCCAGCAGTTACCTGTCGGTCGGTGAAAAACTGTTTTTT. Protein product: CASSYLSVGEKLFF.

This clonotype was recorded many times. The J gene is TRBJ2-2, the V gene TRBV20-1; D is perhaps TRBD2 (6 bases). Germline V gene data show CDR1 as DFQATT and CDR2 as SNEGSKA (reference sequence). The CDR3 extends over 15 amino acids. V lost 0 bases to trimming and J lost 0 bases, with 8 bases between them. CDR3 sequence: CSARDWGANTGELFF. CDR3 bases: TGCAGTGCTAGAGATTGGGGGGCGAACACCGGGGAGCTGTTTTTT.

This clonotype was observed at least ten times. The J gene is TRBJ2-3, the V gene TRBV7-9; D is ambiguous. Trimming left V 6 bases short and J 2 bases short, with 9 bases between. Germline CDR1 reads SEHNR; CDR2 reads FQNEAQ (reference sequence). The length of the CDR3 is 13 residues. The chain's CDR3 is CASSRSSTDTQYF. Written as DNA, the CDR3 is TGTGCCAGCAGTCGAAGTTCCACAGATACGCAGTATTTT.

This rearrangement joins TRBV29-1 to TRBJ1-2; 7 nucleotides agree with TRBD1. The V gene's germline CDR1 is SQVTM and CDR2 ANQGSEA. This CDR3 has 13 amino acids. Trimming removed 6 bases from V and 7 bases from J; junction bases left unmatched: 11. The CDR3 is CSVQLWDSGGYTF. CDR3 bases: TGCAGCGTCCAGCTGTGGGACAGTGGTGGCTACACCTTC.

This clonotype has a count of ten or more. The chain employs TRBV7-9 and TRBJ2-2; tentative D call: TRBD1 (6 bases). V was clipped by 2 bases and J by 5 bases, with 12 bases between them. This CDR3 has 15 amino acids. The germline CDR1 and CDR2 sequences are SEHNR and FQNEAQ (reference sequence). The CDR3 loop reads CASSLLQGITGELFF. CDR3 sequence (DNA): TGTGCCAGCAGCTTACTACAGGGTATAACCGGGGAGCTGTTTTTT.

In its sample, this clonotype was seen a few times. The chain carries TRBV30 and TRBJ2-2; 7 positions match TRBD1. Germline lookup yields CDR1 GTSNPN and CDR2 SVGIG (reference sequence). Trimming cost V 5 bases and J 1 base; bases outside gene matches: 4. The CDR3 covers 14 residues. This CDR3 reads CAWEQGQNTGELFF. The CDR3 nucleotides read TGTGCCTGGGAACAGGGGCAGAACACCGGGGAGCTGTTTTTT.

About this clonotype itself: This clone may be a read error of a much larger clone one base away. The chain is built from TRBV6-5 and TRBJ1-1; tentative D call: TRBD1 (5 bases). CDR1 and CDR2 from the germline V gene are MNHEY and SVGAGI. The CDR3 runs to 13 residues. CDR3 DNA: TGTGCCGGCAGTCAGGGACCTGGCACTGAAGCTTTCTTT. Translating gives CAGSQGPGTEAFF.

This clonotype has ten or more counts. The chain employs TRBV7-6 and TRBJ2-3, with D possibly matching TRBD2 (5 bases). Germline CDR1 and CDR2: SGHVS and FNYEAQ. The CDR3 covers 15 residues. V lost 7 bases and J 2 bases, leaving 16 bases between the germline ends. The CDR3 spells CASTDRADLTDTQYF. CDR3 DNA sequence: TGTGCCAGCACCGACCGAGCGGACCTCACAGATACGCAGTATTTT. The whole variable domain, filled in from reference TRBV7-6 and TRBJ2-3, reads GAGVSQSPRYKVTKRGQDVALRCDPISGHVSLYWYRQALGQGPEFLTYFNYEAQQDKSGLPNDRFSAERPEGSISTLTIQRTEQRDSAMYRCASTDRADLTDTQYFGPGTRLTVL.

This clonotype was picked up many times. This chain joins TRBV4-1 and TRBJ2-5, with unresolved D. This CDR3 region has 16 residues. Trimming cost V 2 bases and J 1 base, with 14 bases left between them. Germline CDR1 is MGHRA and CDR2 is YSYEKL. CDR3 nucleotides: TGCGCCAGCAGCCAACAGACGGAGAGACTCCAAGAGACCCAGTACTTC. Amino acid sequence: CASSQQTERLQETQYF.

This clonotype was recorded at least ten times. The chain is built from TRBV20-1 and TRBJ2-1, with D possibly TRBD2 on 6 matching bases. The V end was cut by 0 bases, the J end by 10 bases, with 10 bases between. This CDR3 has 12 amino acids. CDR1 is DFQATT and CDR2 is SNEGSKA in the germline V gene (reference sequence). CDR3 in amino acids: CSARDGTPEQFF. In DNA form, the CDR3 reads TGCAGTGCTAGAGACGGGACTCCCGAGCAGTTCTTC.

This clonotype was seen more than once but under ten times. This sequence may be a read error, since a much larger clone differs from it by one base. This chain connects TRBV29-1 to TRBJ2-5; no firm D call. The CDR3 length is 13 residues. Germline values: CDR1 SQVTM, CDR2 ANQGSEA. V lost 3 bases, J lost 5 bases, and 13 bases lay in between. CDR3 coding DNA: TGCAGCGTTGAGCCACAAAACGAGGAGACCCAGTACTTC. Its translation: CSVEPQNEETQYF.